The clone carrying this T cell receptor beta chain was observed many times. Antigen specificity is unknown. V lost 7 bases to trimming and J lost 0 bases, with 7 bases between them. The CDR3 covers 13 residues. Looked up from germline, CDR1 is SQVTM and CDR2 is ANQGSEA. The source of the sample is a study of CD8 T cells in ankylosing spondylitis. Study-level results: Reportedly, matched ankylosing spondylitis synovial fluid was significantly enriched for disease-linked clones. Relatively scarce in peripheral blood, disease-linked clones were CD8+. Before this, some motif variants had been reported in reactive arthritis synovial fluid and blood. It appeared that ankylosing spondylitis blood was characterized by a TCR beta motif of 8 or 9 highly homologous variants.

By quantitative 5'-RACE with molecular barcodes, the TCR beta libraries were made. TCRdb recomputed calls from the 5' RACE reads with MiXCR, one row per CDR3 protein. The repertoire holds fewer than 650,000 distinct CDR3 sequences, with roughly an eighth as singletons. What was sequenced was blood, either unsorted or a sorted T cell fraction (not recorded which). The chain recombines TRBV29-1 with TRBJ2-6; tentative D call: TRBD2 (5 bases). This clonotype was obtained from a male donor with ankylosing spondylitis. The CDR3 sequence: CSATSSGANVLTF. The CDR3 DNA sequence: TGCAGCGCAACTAGCTCTGGGGCCAACGTCCTGACTTTC.